These 30 T cell receptor beta chains share one sample of origin, sequenced in a study of CD8 T cells in ankylosing spondylitis. Study-level findings and limits: The study identified a TCR beta motif of under 10 highly homologous variants that appeared characteristic of ankylosing spondylitis blood.

TCRdb recomputed calls from the 5' RACE reads with MiXCR, one row per CDR3 protein. The table includes some 800,000 distinct CDR3 sequences, over 9.5% detected once. No cognate antigen is known for these TCRs. The sequenced sample consisted of blood, either unsorted or a sorted T cell fraction (not recorded which). These receptors all stem from a male donor with ankylosing spondylitis.

J is TRBJ1-2 and V is TRBV10-3; a possible D gene is TRBD1 (6 bases). CDR3 length: 13 amino acids. Germline V gene data show CDR1 as ENHRY and CDR2 as SYGVKD. V gave up 5 bases and J gave up 8 bases, with 15 bases separating them. In DNA, the CDR3 is TGTGCCATCAGTAGAAACAGGGAGGAGGGCTACACCTTC. This encodes CAISRNREEGYTF.

This clonotype has at least ten counts. The chain carries TRBV4-3 and TRBJ2-3; D is perhaps TRBD2 (6 bases). Trimming left V 3 bases short and J 5 bases short, with 15 bases between. The CDR3 is made up of 15 amino acids. The germline V gene has CDR1 LGHNA and CDR2 YSLEER. CDR3 bases: TGCGCCAGCAGCCAGGGAGGACTCGCGGGAGATACGCAGTATTTT. It encodes CASSQGGLAGDTQYF.

This clonotype has only a few counts. The V gene is TRBV10-3, the J gene TRBJ1-6; TRBD1 aligns across 8 bases. The germline gives CDR1 ENHRY, CDR2 SYGVKD. CDR3 length equals 14 residues. V was pared by 6 bases and J by 10 bases, with 8 bases of the junction left unmatched. CDR3 loop: CAIRKTGEESPLHF. Written as DNA, the CDR3 is TGTGCCATCAGAAAGACAGGGGAAGAGTCACCCCTCCACTTT.

The genes are TRBV5-1 and TRBJ2-1; 7 nucleotides match TRBD2. The CDR3 spans 14 residues. Unmatched junction bases numbered 3, after V lost 1 base and J lost 5 bases. CDR1 and CDR2 from the germline V gene are SGHRS and YFSETQ. The CDR3 nucleotides are TGCGCCAGCAGCTTGACGGGGGGAAACAATGAGCAGTTCTTC. Translating gives CASSLTGGNNEQFF.

This chain joins TRBV18 and TRBJ2-1, with 7 bases identical to TRBD1. This CDR3 contains 16 residues. V dropped 4 bases and J dropped 7; count of bases not matched to a gene: 13. Germline V gene data show CDR1 as KGHSH and CDR2 as LQKENI. Written as DNA, the CDR3 is TGTGCCAGCTCACTGCTGCGACCACAGGGGCTGAATGAGCAGTTCTTC. Translating it yields CASSLLRPQGLNEQFF.

This clonotype has a handful of counts. The chain employs TRBV20-1 and TRBJ2-1, with 12 bases matching TRBD2. The CDR3 has 17 amino acids. V trimming: 2 bases; J trimming: 1 base; junction bases outside the gene matches: 6. The germline V gene encodes CDR1 DFQATT and CDR2 SNEGSKA (reference sequence). The CDR3 nucleotides read TGCAGTGCTAGAAAACTAGCGGGAGGAGGATCCTACAATGAGCAGTTCTTC. It translates to CSARKLAGGGSYNEQFF.

This clonotype turned up a few times. The chain's CDR3 is CASSQDVPAGDEETQYF. The CDR3 bases are TGTGCCAGCAGCCAAGATGTCCCAGCAGGGGATGAAGAGACCCAGTACTTC. The chain combines TRBV4-2 with TRBJ2-5; weak D call: TRBD1 (6 bases). The CDR3 loop spans 17 amino acids. In germline, CDR1 is LGHNA, CDR2 YNFKEQ. Trimming left V 0 bases short and J 3 bases short, with 17 bases between.

A few counts support this clonotype. The V call is TRBV9, the J call TRBJ1-1; no definite D call. Trimming shortened V by 3 bases and J by 7 bases, and 13 bases separated the two germline ends. Per germline, CDR1 SGDLS and CDR2 YYNGEE. The CDR3 contains 13 residues. The CDR3 spells CASSDGSVGEAFF. The CDR3 DNA is TGTGCCAGCAGCGACGGGTCGGTGGGTGAAGCTTTCTTT.

The gene calls are TRBV7-8 and TRBJ2-2; 9 nucleotides align to TRBD1. V lost 0 bases and J lost 3; bases outside the gene matches: 14. Looked up from germline, CDR1 is SGHVS and CDR2 is FQNEAQ. This CDR3 spans 20 amino acids. The CDR3 sequence is CASSLAEPGQGYKHTGELFF. The CDR3 DNA reads as TGTGCCAGCAGCTTAGCAGAACCGGGACAGGGATACAAACACACCGGGGAGCTGTTTTTT.

This sequence joins TRBV5-1 and TRBJ1-1; no clear D. Trimming stripped 7 bases from V and 1 base from J, with 11 bases between. The germline CDR1 and CDR2 sequences are SGHRS and YFSETQ. There are 13 residues in the CDR3. In DNA, the CDR3 is TGCGCCAGCCAGAATTCAGAGAACACTGAAGCTTTCTTT. Residues: CASQNSENTEAFF.

V gene TRBV19 combines with J gene TRBJ2-1; D call uncertain. CDR1 is LNHDA, CDR2 SQIVND, per germline (reference sequence). The V end lost 3 bases, the J end lost 2 bases, and 11 bases lay between the germline ends. The CDR3 covers 15 residues. The CDR3 spells CASSISESPYNEQFF. CDR3 nucleotides: TGTGCCAGTAGTATTTCTGAGAGTCCCTACAATGAGCAGTTCTTC.

CDR3 DNA: TGCGCCAGCAGCTTGGGGGAGCTCACTGAAGCTTTCTTT. Its protein is CASSLGELTEAFF. The genes are TRBV5-1 and TRBJ1-1; D call uncertain. The CDR3 totals 13 residues. Per germline, CDR1 SGHRS and CDR2 YFSETQ. V lost 0 bases to trimming and J lost 4 bases, with 7 bases between them.

The DNA of the CDR3 is TGCAGTGCTGGGGGGGCTAGCGGGGGGACCTACAATGAGCAGTTCTTC. Translated, it gives CSAGGASGGTYNEQFF. V and J are TRBV20-1 and TRBJ2-1; TRBD2 matches 11 bases. Germline trimming cut 5 bases from V and 2 bases from J; bases unmatched to any gene: 8. This CDR3 has 16 amino acids. CDR1 is DFQATT and CDR2 is SNEGSKA in the germline V gene (reference sequence).

This clonotype has only a few counts. The chain joins TRBV7-2 to TRBJ1-2; D unclear. With 0 bases removed from V and 3 bases from J, the gap between germline ends came to 5 bases. Germline V gene sequence: CDR1 SGHTA, CDR2 FQGNSA. The CDR3 sequence is 13 residues long. Written as DNA, the CDR3 is TGTGCCAGCAGCTTAGCTCGGTACTATGGCTACACCTTC. Its translation is CASSLARYYGYTF.

This clonotype was found many times. This chain uses TRBV20-1 with TRBJ2-3; TRBD1 aligns across 7 bases. Germline lookup yields CDR1 DFQATT and CDR2 SNEGSKA (reference sequence). The J segment lost 0 bases and the V segment lost 4 bases, leaving 7 bases of the junction unmatched. The CDR3 sequence is 15 residues long. CDR3 in DNA: TGCAGTGCTAAGGGGGCAGGGGGAAGCACAGATACGCAGTATTTT. Its protein is CSAKGAGGSTDTQYF.

This clonotype has ten or more counts. The chain couples TRBV20-1 to TRBJ2-1; 15 nucleotides match TRBD2. Germline V gene data show CDR1 as DFQATT and CDR2 as SNEGSKA (reference sequence). The trim removed 2 bases at V and 7 bases at J, leaving 6 bases unmatched. This CDR3 is built from 16 residues. CDR3: CSARPWTSGRVNEQFF. The CDR3 DNA is TGCAGTGCTAGACCCTGGACTAGCGGGAGGGTAAATGAGCAGTTCTTC.

The table lists this clonotype with many counts. The chain couples TRBV7-8 to TRBJ2-3, with TRBD2 matching 9 bases. Trimming cost V 0 bases and J 6 bases; bases outside gene matches: 7. The germline gives CDR1 SGHVS, CDR2 FQNEAQ. This CDR3 contains 16 residues. CDR3 in amino acids: CASSLALAGGLDTQYF. The CDR3 region has the DNA TGTGCCAGCAGCTTAGCGTTGGCGGGGGGGCTTGATACGCAGTATTTT.

This chain connects TRBV6-5 to TRBJ2-2; the match to TRBD2 covers 11 bases. This CDR3 has 15 residues. Per the germline V gene, CDR1 is MNHEY and CDR2 is SVGAGI. The V segment lost 5 bases and the J segment 7 bases; nucleotides outside the gene matches: 6. DNA for the CDR3: TGTGCCAGCAGTACTAGCGGGAGAAGCCTCGGGGAGCTGTTTTTT. Translation gives CASSTSGRSLGELFF.

In its sample, this clonotype was seen many times. The chain links TRBV6-5 to TRBJ1-6; TRBD1 might be the D (6 bases). The length of the CDR3 is 14 residues. The germline V and J ends were trimmed by 2 bases and 14 bases, with 16 bases remaining between them. Germline loops: CDR1 MNHEY, CDR2 SVGAGI. The CDR3 DNA follows: TGTGCCAGCAGTTACACCCGTTGGGGGGCAGCCCTCCACTTT. Translation gives CASSYTRWGAALHF.

The chain is built from TRBV15 and TRBJ2-1; D uncertain. The CDR3 runs to 13 residues. CDR1 is LNHNV, CDR2 YYDKDF, per germline (reference sequence). The V end was cut by 3 bases, the J end by 4 bases, with 7 bases between. For the CDR3, the DNA is TGTGCCACCAGCAGTGGTCTTTACAATGAGCAGTTCTTC. This sequence encodes CATSSGLYNEQFF.

This clonotype was counted a few times. The genes are TRBV7-2 and TRBJ2-1, with TRBD1 identical over 10 bases. The CDR3 totals 15 residues. V shed 4 bases, J shed 7 bases, and the junction held 7 bases outside the gene matches. The germline CDR1 and CDR2 sequences are SGHTA and FQGNSA. The DNA of the CDR3 is TGTGCCAGCAGCTCCAGGACAGGGGGAAGGAATGAGCAGTTCTTC. It specifies CASSSRTGGRNEQFF.

This clonotype was detected only a few times. V is TRBV20-1 and J is TRBJ1-5; 11 nucleotides line up with TRBD1. The CDR3 consists of 18 residues. The J segment lost 4 bases and the V segment lost 6 bases, leaving 17 bases of the junction unmatched. Germline-derived CDR1 and CDR2 are DFQATT and SNEGSKA (reference sequence). CDR3 region: CSAWGTGGPKLANQPQHF. CDR3 coding DNA: TGCAGTGCCTGGGGGACAGGGGGACCCAAACTGGCAAATCAGCCCCAGCATTTT.

This chain uses TRBV14 with TRBJ2-7, with D maybe TRBD1 (6 bases). Trimming removed 0 bases from V and 11 bases from J, with 14 bases in between. There are 13 residues in the CDR3. Germline V gene data show CDR1 as SGHDN and CDR2 as FVKESK. CDR3 amino acids: CASSQESARGKYF. CDR3 in DNA: TGTGCCAGCAGCCAAGAGAGTGCGAGGGGGAAGTACTTC.

Ten or more counts support this clonotype. The chain combines TRBV29-1 with TRBJ1-1, with TRBD1 matching over 9 bases. CDR1 and CDR2 (germline): SQVTM, ANQGSEA. The CDR3 runs to 11 residues. V was clipped by 8 bases and J by 12 bases; unmatched bases: 10. CDR3 coding DNA: TGCAGCTCTGAGGGACAGGGCACTCCTTTCTTT. Translation: CSSEGQGTPFF.

CDR3 residues: CASSAGTDNQPQHF. The CDR3, as DNA: TGTGCCAGCAGCGCCGGGACAGACAATCAGCCCCAGCATTTT. This chain links TRBV6-2 or TRBV6-3 with TRBJ1-5; TRBD1 matches 7 bases. Germline V CDR1 and CDR2: MNHEY, SVGEGT. The V gene end was trimmed by 6 bases and the J gene end by 3 bases; junction bases not matched to a gene: 5. This CDR3 has 14 residues.

There are a few counts of this clonotype. The chain joins TRBV4-2 to TRBJ2-5; TRBD2 agrees at 7 bases. This CDR3 contains 13 residues. Germline trimming cut 0 bases from V and 7 bases from J; bases unmatched to any gene: 2. Germline CDR1 LGHNA, CDR2 YNFKEQ. CDR3: CASSQDPSGTQYF. CDR3 DNA: TGTGCCAGCAGCCAAGATCCTAGCGGGACCCAGTACTTC.

The sample holds a few counts of this clonotype. The V call is TRBV9, the J call TRBJ1-1; tentatively, D is TRBD1 (5 bases). The CDR3 sequence is 14 residues long. Trimming cost V 0 bases and J 0 bases, with 6 bases left between them. CDR1 and CDR2 from the germline V gene are SGDLS and YYNGEE. The CDR3, as DNA: TGTGCCAGCAGCGTAGAACAGGTGAACACTGAAGCTTTCTTT. It translates to CASSVEQVNTEAFF.

This clonotype was recorded many times. V is TRBV29-1 and J is TRBJ1-1, with unresolved D. Per the germline V gene, CDR1 is SQVTM and CDR2 is ANQGSEA. The CDR3 spans 12 residues. V lost 4 bases to trimming and J lost 1 base, with 7 bases between them. The CDR3 DNA sequence: TGCAGCGTTGTAAGGCAGAACACTGAAGCTTTCTTT. Translated: CSVVRQNTEAFF.

J is TRBJ2-7 and V is TRBV20-1; TRBD1 agrees at 10 bases. Unmatched junction bases numbered 8, after V lost 6 bases and J lost 0 bases. Germline-derived CDR1 and CDR2 are DFQATT and SNEGSKA (reference sequence). This CDR3 has 15 amino acids. CDR3 sequence reads: CSAEDRGRLSYEQYF. The CDR3 DNA reads as TGCAGTGCGGAAGACAGGGGGCGCCTCTCCTACGAGCAGTACTTC.

This clonotype turned up a few times. V is TRBV4-1 and J is TRBJ2-3; 12 bases map to TRBD2. The CDR3 totals 21 residues. Germline V gene data show CDR1 as MGHRA and CDR2 as YSYEKL. J was trimmed by 0 bases and V by 2 bases; bases with no gene match: 15. The CDR3 loop reads CASSQPNPSSGRASSTDTQYF. The CDR3 DNA is TGCGCCAGCAGCCAACCGAACCCTTCTAGCGGGAGGGCTTCTAGCACAGATACGCAGTATTTT.